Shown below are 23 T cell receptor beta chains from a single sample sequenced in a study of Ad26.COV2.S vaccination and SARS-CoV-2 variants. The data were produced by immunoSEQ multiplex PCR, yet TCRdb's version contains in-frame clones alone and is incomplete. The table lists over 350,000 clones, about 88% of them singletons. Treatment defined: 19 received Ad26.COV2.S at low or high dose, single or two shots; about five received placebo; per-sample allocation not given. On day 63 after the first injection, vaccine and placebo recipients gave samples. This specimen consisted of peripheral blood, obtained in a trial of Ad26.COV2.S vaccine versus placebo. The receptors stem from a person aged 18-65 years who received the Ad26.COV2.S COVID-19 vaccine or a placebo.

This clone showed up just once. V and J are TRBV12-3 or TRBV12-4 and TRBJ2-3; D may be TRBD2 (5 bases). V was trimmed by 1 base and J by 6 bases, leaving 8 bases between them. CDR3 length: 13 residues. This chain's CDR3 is CASSLVRGDTQYF. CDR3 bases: TGTGCCAGCAGTTTAGTTAGAGGGGATACGCAGTATTTT.

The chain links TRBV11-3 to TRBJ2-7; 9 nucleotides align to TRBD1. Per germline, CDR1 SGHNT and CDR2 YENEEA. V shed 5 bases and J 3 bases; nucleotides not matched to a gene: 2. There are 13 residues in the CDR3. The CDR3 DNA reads TGTGCCAGCAGCCGGGACAGGGACTACGAGCAGTACTTC. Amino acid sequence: CASSRDRDYEQYF.

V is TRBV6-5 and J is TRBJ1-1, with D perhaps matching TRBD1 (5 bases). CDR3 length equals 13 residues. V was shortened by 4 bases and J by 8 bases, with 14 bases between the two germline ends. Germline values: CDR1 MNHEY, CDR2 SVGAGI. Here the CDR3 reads CASSSTLSGEAFF. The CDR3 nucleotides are TGTGCCAGCAGTTCTACCCTGTCAGGGGAAGCTTTCTTT.

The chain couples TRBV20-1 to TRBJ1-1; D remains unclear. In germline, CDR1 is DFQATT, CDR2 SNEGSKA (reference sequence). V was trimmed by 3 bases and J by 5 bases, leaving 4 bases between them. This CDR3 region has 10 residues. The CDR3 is CSARRTEAFF. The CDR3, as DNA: TGCAGTGCTAGGCGGACTGAAGCTTTCTTT.

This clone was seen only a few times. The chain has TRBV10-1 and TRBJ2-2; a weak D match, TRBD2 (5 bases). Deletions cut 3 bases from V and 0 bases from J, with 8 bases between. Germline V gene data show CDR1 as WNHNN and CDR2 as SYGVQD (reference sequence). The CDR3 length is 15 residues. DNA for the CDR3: TGCGCCAGCAGTGATGTGGGAGCGAACACCGGGGAGCTGTTTTTT. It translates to CASSDVGANTGELFF.

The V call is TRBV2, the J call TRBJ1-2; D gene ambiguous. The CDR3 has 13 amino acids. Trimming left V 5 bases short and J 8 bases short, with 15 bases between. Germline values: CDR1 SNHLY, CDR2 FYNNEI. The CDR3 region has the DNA TGTGCCAGCAGTATTTCTCCCCCCGGCGGCTACACCTTC. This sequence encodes CASSISPPGGYTF.

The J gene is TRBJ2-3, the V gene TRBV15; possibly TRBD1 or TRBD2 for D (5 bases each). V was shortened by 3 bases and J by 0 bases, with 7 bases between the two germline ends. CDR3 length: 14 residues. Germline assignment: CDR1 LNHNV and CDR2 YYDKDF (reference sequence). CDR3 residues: CATSRGPSTDTQYF. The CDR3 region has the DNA TGTGCCACCAGCAGGGGACCTAGCACAGATACGCAGTATTTT.

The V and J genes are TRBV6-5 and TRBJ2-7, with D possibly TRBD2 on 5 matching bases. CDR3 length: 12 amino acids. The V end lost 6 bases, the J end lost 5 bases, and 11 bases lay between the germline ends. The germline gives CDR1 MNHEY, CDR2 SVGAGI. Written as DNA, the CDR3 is TGTGCCAGCAGGGAGGAAGGGCACGAGCAGTACTTC. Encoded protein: CASREEGHEQYF.

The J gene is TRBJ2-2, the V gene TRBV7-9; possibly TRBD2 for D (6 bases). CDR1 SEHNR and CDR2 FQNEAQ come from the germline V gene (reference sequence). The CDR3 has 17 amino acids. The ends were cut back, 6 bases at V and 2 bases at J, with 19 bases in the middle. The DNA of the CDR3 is TGTGCCAGCAGGACGGGACGCGGGATTGAAAACACCGGGGAGCTGTTTTTT. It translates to CASRTGRGIENTGELFF.

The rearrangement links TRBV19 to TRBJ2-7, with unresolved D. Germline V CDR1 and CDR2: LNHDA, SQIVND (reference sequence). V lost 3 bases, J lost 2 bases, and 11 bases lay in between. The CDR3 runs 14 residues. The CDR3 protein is CASSIGPNTYEQYF. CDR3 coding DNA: TGTGCCAGTAGTATCGGTCCGAATACCTACGAGCAGTACTTC.

CDR3 in DNA: TGTGCCAGCAGCCTCAGGGCCTGGCAGAACACTGAAGCTTTCTTT. Its translation: CASSLRAWQNTEAFF. The V and J genes are TRBV5-5 and TRBJ1-1; a weak D match, TRBD1 (5 bases). The V end was cut by 4 bases, the J end by 1 base, with 14 bases between. CDR1 and CDR2 (germline): SGHKS, YYEKEE (reference sequence). The CDR3 sequence is 15 residues long.

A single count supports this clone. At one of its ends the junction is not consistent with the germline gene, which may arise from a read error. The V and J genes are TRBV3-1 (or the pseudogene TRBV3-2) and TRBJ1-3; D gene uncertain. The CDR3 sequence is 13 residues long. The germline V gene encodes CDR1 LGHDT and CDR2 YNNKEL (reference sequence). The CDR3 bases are TGTGCCAGCAAACAGCCACCGGCAGGATGGCTTCATTTT. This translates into CASKQPPAGWLHF.

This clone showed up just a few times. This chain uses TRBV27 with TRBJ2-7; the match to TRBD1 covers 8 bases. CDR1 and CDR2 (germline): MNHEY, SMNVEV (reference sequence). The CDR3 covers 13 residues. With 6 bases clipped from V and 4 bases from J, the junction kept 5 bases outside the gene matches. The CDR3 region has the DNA TGTGCCAGCAGCACGGACAGGGCATACGAGCAGTACTTC. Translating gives CASSTDRAYEQYF.

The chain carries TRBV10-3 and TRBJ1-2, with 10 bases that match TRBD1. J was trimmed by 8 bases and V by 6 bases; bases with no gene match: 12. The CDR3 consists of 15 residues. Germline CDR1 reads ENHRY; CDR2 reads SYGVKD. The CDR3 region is CAIRPGTGDTRGYTF. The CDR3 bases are TGTGCCATCAGGCCCGGGACAGGGGATACAAGAGGCTACACCTTC.

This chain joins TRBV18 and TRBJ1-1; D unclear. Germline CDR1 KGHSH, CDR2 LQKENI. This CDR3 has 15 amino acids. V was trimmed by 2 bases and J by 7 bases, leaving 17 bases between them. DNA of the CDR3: TGTGCCAGCTCACCAGTTCTCCCAGGAACGGATGAAGCTTTCTTT. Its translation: CASSPVLPGTDEAFF.

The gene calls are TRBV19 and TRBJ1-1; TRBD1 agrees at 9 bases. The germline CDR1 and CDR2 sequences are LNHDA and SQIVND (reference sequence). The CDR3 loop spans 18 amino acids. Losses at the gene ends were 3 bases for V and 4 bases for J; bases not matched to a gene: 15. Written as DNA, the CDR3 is TGTGCCAGTAGTATGGCCCGGGACAGGGTCAAAAGCGGCACTGAAGCTTTCTTT. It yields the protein CASSMARDRVKSGTEAFF.

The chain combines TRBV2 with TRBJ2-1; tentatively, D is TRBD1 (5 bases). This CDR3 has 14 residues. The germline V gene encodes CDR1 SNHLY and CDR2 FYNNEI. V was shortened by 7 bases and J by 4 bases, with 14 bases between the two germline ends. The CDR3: CASNSQGTYNEQFF. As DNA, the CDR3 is TGTGCCAGCAATAGTCAGGGCACTTACAATGAGCAGTTCTTC.

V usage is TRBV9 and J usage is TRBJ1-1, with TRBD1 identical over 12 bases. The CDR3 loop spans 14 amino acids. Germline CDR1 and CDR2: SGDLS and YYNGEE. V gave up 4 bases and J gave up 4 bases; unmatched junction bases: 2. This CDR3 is CASSTGQGATEAFF. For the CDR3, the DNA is TGTGCCAGCAGCACGGGACAGGGGGCCACTGAAGCTTTCTTT.

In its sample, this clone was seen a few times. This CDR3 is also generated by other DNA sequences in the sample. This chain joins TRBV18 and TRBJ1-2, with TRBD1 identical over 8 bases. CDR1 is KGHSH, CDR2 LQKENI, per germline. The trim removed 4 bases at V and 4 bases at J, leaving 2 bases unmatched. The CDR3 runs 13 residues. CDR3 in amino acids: CASSRGQGYGYTF. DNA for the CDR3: TGTGCCAGCTCACGCGGACAGGGCTATGGCTACACCTTC.

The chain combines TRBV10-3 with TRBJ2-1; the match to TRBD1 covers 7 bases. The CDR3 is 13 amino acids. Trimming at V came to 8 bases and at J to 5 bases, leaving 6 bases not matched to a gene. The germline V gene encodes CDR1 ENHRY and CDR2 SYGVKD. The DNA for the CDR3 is TGTGCCATCTGGACAGGCAGGGACAATGAGCAGTTCTTC. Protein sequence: CAIWTGRDNEQFF.

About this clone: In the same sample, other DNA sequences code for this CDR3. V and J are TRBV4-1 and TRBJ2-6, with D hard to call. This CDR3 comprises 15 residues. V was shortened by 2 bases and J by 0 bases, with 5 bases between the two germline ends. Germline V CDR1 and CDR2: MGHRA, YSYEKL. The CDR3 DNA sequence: TGCGCCAGCAGCCAACCCCTCTCTGGGGCCAACGTCCTGACTTTC. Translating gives CASSQPLSGANVLTF.

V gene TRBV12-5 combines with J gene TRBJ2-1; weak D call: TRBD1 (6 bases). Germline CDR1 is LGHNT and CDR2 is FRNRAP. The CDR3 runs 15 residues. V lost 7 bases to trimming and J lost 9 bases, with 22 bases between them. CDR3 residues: CASVLLQDSQGEQFF. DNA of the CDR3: TGTGCTAGTGTCCTCCTACAGGACAGTCAGGGTGAGCAGTTCTTC.

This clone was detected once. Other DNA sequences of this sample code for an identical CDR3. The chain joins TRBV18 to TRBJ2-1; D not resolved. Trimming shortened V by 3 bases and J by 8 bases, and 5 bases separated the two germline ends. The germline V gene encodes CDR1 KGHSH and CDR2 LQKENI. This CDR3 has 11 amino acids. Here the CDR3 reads CASSPGDEQFF. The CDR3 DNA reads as TGTGCCAGCTCACCGGGCGATGAGCAGTTCTTC.